This TCR beta chain was captured by sequencing in a study of control samples from healthy donors and cancer patients. This CDR3 has 13 residues. Germline V gene data show CDR1 as GTSNPN and CDR2 as SVGIG (reference sequence). Trimming took 5 bases from V and 2 from J; bases not matched to a gene: 6. Repertoires were generated with immunoSEQ multiplex PCR, while TCRdb's copy carries only in-frame clones and drops some. Of over 110,000 clones detected, 80% to 90% appear once; the ten largest clones hold around 9%. The chain employs TRBV30 and TRBJ2-7; 7 bases match TRBD1. Input material: blood. This sequence originates from a woman in her 30s in good health. The CDR3 reads CAWPRDRAYEQYF. For the CDR3, the DNA is TGTGCCTGGCCCCGGGACAGAGCCTACGAGCAGTACTTC.